This note documents a single T cell receptor beta chain sequence. Its antigen is currently unknown. These data originate in a study of cytomegalovirus exposure and HLA in healthy donors. Study as a whole: Per a later analysis, the roughly 640 first-cohort and 95 to 150 validation repertoires shared one platform. The study's findings and limits: Cytomegalovirus status, reportedly, was diagnosed with high specificity and sensitivity by the classifier. There were some public TCRs occurring in many donors, but most TCR sequences were rare.

Germline lookup yields CDR1 SEHNR and CDR2 FQNEAQ (reference sequence). Trimming shortened V by 8 bases and J by 5 bases, and 16 bases separated the two germline ends. This CDR3 spans 13 amino acids. Profiled with immunoSEQ multiplex PCR; TCRdb holds only in-frame clones, not every one. The sample yields 200,000 to 250,000 clones, approximately 82% seen once. While the first cohort had 650 to 850 subjects, the donors belonged to the separate validation cohort of over a hundred subjects. Material for sequencing was PBMCs. V gene TRBV7-9 combines with J gene TRBJ2-7; D assignment may be TRBD1 or TRBD2 (6 bases each). The TCR comes from a woman aged 18-29 years in good health and CMV-seronegative. The CDR3 region has the DNA TGTGCCAGCGAACCTGGGGGGCCTAACGAGCAGTACTTC. This translates into CASEPGGPNEQYF.